Following are 21 T cell receptor beta chains from one sample sequenced in a study of T-cell memory formation after mild COVID-19. TCRdb fed the 5' RACE reads into MiXCR, producing one record per CDR3 protein. The sample carries fewer than 600,000 distinct CDR3 sequences, less than 25% recorded once. Input material: PBMCs or a T cell subset sorted from them (not recorded which). The receptors were sampled from an adult woman who had mild COVID-19 (a few samples of this study predate the infection). Cell type and time point are not known.

This clonotype was seen at least ten times. V is TRBV7-9 and J is TRBJ2-7; the D is unclear. The germline V and J ends were trimmed by 1 base and 6 bases, with 7 bases remaining between them. The CDR3 sequence is 12 residues long. CDR1 SEHNR and CDR2 FQNEAQ come from the germline V gene (reference sequence). The CDR3 loop reads CASSLDWGEQYF. CDR3 in DNA: TGTGCCAGCAGCTTAGATTGGGGCGAGCAGTACTTC.

The sample holds a few counts of this clonotype. The chain couples TRBV5-1 to TRBJ2-1, with D possibly being TRBD1 or TRBD2 (5 bases each). The CDR3 totals 14 residues. Germline CDR1 SGHRS, CDR2 YFSETQ. V was pared by 7 bases and J by 6 bases, with 17 bases between. The chain's CDR3 is CASGISEGANEQFF. The DNA for the CDR3 is TGCGCCAGCGGGATTAGCGAAGGGGCCAATGAGCAGTTCTTC.

This clonotype was seen a handful of times. The chain employs TRBV19 and TRBJ1-5; D is possibly TRBD1 (5 bases). CDR3 length equals 13 residues. Per the germline V gene, CDR1 is LNHDA and CDR2 is SQIVND (reference sequence). The V end lost 6 bases, the J end lost 4 bases, and 10 bases lay between the germline ends. The CDR3 protein is CASSGARNQPQHF. CDR3 DNA: TGTGCCAGTAGCGGGGCGAGGAATCAGCCCCAGCATTTT.

This clonotype was observed a few times. The J gene is TRBJ2-3, the V gene TRBV29-1; 12 positions agree with TRBD2. Germline CDR1 SQVTM, CDR2 ANQGSEA. The V and J ends lost 7 bases and 0 bases, in that order; junction bases with no gene match: 8. This CDR3 has 16 residues. The CDR3 DNA reads as TGCAGCGCGATTGGACTAGCGGGAACTAGCACAGATACGCAGTATTTT. Its protein is CSAIGLAGTSTDTQYF.

The chain is built from TRBV19 and TRBJ1-6; the D gene is possibly TRBD1 (6 bases). With 3 bases removed from V and 7 bases from J, the gap between germline ends came to 10 bases. Germline V gives CDR1 LNHDA, CDR2 SQIVND (reference sequence). This CDR3 has 14 amino acids. In nucleotides, the CDR3 is TGTGCCAGTAGTATGTGGACAGAGAATTCACCCCTCCACTTT. Translated, it gives CASSMWTENSPLHF.

This rearrangement joins TRBV7-9 to TRBJ2-3; 9 bases are shared with TRBD2. The V gene's germline CDR1 is SEHNR and CDR2 FQNEAQ (reference sequence). J lost 4 bases, V lost 0 bases, and 8 bases had no gene match. The CDR3 runs to 17 residues. CDR3 sequence reads: CASSLARGGRASDTQYF. CDR3 in DNA: TGTGCCAGCAGCTTAGCGCGAGGCGGGAGGGCCTCAGATACGCAGTATTTT.

This CDR3 is CASSGGTGRGDTEAFF. The CDR3 DNA is TGTGCCAGCAGCGGTGGGACAGGGCGTGGAGACACTGAAGCTTTCTTT. The chain has TRBV7-3 and TRBJ1-1; TRBD1 matches 9 bases. From germline, CDR1 is SGHTA and CDR2 FQGTGA. CDR3 length: 16 residues. With 5 bases clipped from V and 3 bases from J, the junction kept 10 bases outside the gene matches.

The chain combines TRBV20-1 with TRBJ2-7; 7 bases align to TRBD1. This CDR3 has 14 amino acids. Germline values: CDR1 DFQATT, CDR2 SNEGSKA (reference sequence). V lost 4 bases and J lost 2; bases outside the gene matches: 8. CDR3 sequence (DNA): TGCAGTGCTACCGGGACAGCTAAAACCTACGAGCAGTACTTC. This translates into CSATGTAKTYEQYF.

This clonotype was counted ten times or more. The gene calls are TRBV24-1 and TRBJ2-1; 9 bases align to TRBD1. The CDR3 runs to 14 residues. CDR1 KGHDR and CDR2 SFDVKD come from the germline V gene. The V and J ends lost 6 bases and 7 bases, in that order; junction bases with no gene match: 6. CDR3 sequence reads: CATSTGGIGNEQFF. The DNA for the CDR3 is TGTGCCACCAGTACAGGGGGCATAGGGAATGAGCAGTTCTTC.

This clonotype was counted at least ten times. CDR3 region: CASSYSTRLANNEQFF. The CDR3 DNA follows: TGTGCCAGCAGTTACTCTACGCGACTAGCGAACAATGAGCAGTTCTTC. J is TRBJ2-1 and V is TRBV6-6; 8 bases line up with TRBD2. The CDR3 has 16 amino acids. CDR1 and CDR2 from the germline V gene are MNHNY and SVGAGI (reference sequence). Trimming cost V 0 bases and J 5 bases; bases outside gene matches: 6.

J is TRBJ2-6 and V is TRBV4-2, with 7 bases matching TRBD2. The length of the CDR3 is 18 residues. The germline CDR1 and CDR2 sequences are LGHNA and YNFKEQ. Trimming removed 1 base from V and 2 bases from J; junction bases left unmatched: 8. The CDR3 loop reads CASSQGGSSKAGANVLTF. CDR3 in DNA: TGTGCCAGCAGCCAAGGCGGGAGCTCGAAGGCTGGGGCCAACGTCCTGACTTTC.

The V gene is TRBV6-2 or TRBV6-3, the J gene TRBJ1-1; no definite D call. The germline V and J ends were trimmed by 3 bases and 5 bases, with 10 bases remaining between them. This CDR3 region has 13 residues. The V gene's germline CDR1 is MNHEY and CDR2 SVGEGT. The CDR3 sequence: CASSYVAGTEAFF. CDR3 DNA sequence: TGTGCCAGCAGTTATGTCGCGGGTACTGAAGCTTTCTTT.

This clonotype was counted a few times. This chain connects TRBV6-5 to TRBJ2-7; 14 bases map to TRBD2. This CDR3 is 18 amino acids long. Looked up from germline, CDR1 is MNHEY and CDR2 is SVGAGI. V was pared by 7 bases and J by 6 bases, with 17 bases of the junction left unmatched. The CDR3 bases are TGTGCCAGCACCAACCCCTCTGGGACTAGCGGGAGATTGGGCGAGCAGTACTTC. Translating it yields CASTNPSGTSGRLGEQYF.

The genes are TRBV5-1 and TRBJ2-1; 12 nucleotides agree with TRBD2. Germline CDR1 SGHRS, CDR2 YFSETQ. The ends lost 3 bases at V and 0 bases at J; junction bases unmatched: 7. The CDR3 contains 18 residues. CDR3 protein: CASSSTSGSVGSYNEQFF. CDR3 coding DNA: TGCGCCAGCAGCTCGACTAGCGGGAGCGTAGGCTCCTACAATGAGCAGTTCTTC. Full variable domain (remainder filled in from reference TRBV5-1 and TRBJ2-1): KAGVTQTPRYLIKTRGQQVTLSCSPISGHRSVSWYQQTPGQGLQFLFEYFSETQRNKGNFPGRFSGRQFSNSRSEMNVSTLELGDSALYLCASSSTSGSVGSYNEQFFGPGTRLTVL.

This clonotype was detected only a few times. V gene TRBV20-1 combines with J gene TRBJ1-1, with 7 bases aligning to TRBD1. J lost 1 base, V lost 0 bases, and 5 bases had no gene match. Germline V gene lookup returns CDR1 DFQATT and CDR2 SNEGSKA (reference sequence). This CDR3 comprises 15 residues. The CDR3 protein is CSARDDREWNTEAFF. The CDR3, as DNA: TGCAGTGCTAGAGACGACAGGGAATGGAACACTGAAGCTTTCTTT.

This clonotype has a count of ten or more. The chain recombines TRBV7-3 with TRBJ2-2; 8 bases line up with TRBD1. V was clipped by 5 bases and J by 1 base; unmatched bases: 3. This CDR3 is 15 amino acids long. Looked up from germline, CDR1 is SGHTA and CDR2 is FQGTGA. CDR3 amino acids: CASSPGTGNTGELFF. DNA for the CDR3: TGTGCCAGCAGCCCCGGGACAGGGAACACCGGGGAGCTGTTTTTT.

This clonotype appeared a few times. The chain recombines TRBV12-3 or TRBV12-4 with TRBJ2-6; D perhaps matches TRBD1 (6 bases). The CDR3 spans 18 residues. With 1 base removed from V and 6 bases from J, the gap between germline ends came to 19 bases. The CDR3 DNA is TGTGCCAGCAGTTTAGGTCCTATTGGGGGCGGTGTGGCCAACGTCCTGACTTTC. Its protein product is CASSLGPIGGGVANVLTF.

The chain couples TRBV12-5 to TRBJ1-4, with 8 bases matching TRBD1. V lost 7 bases, J lost 3 bases, and 7 bases stayed unmatched. The CDR3 length is 15 residues. Germline V CDR1 and CDR2: LGHNT, FRNRAP. The CDR3 DNA is TGTGCTAGTGTCGGGACGACAGGGGCTAATGAAAAACTGTTTTTT. It codes for CASVGTTGANEKLFF.

The CDR3 loop is CATSRDIETQYF. In DNA form, the CDR3 reads TGTGCCACCAGCAGAGATATTGAGACCCAGTACTTC. J is TRBJ2-5 and V is TRBV15; D not certain. With 0 bases removed from V and 5 bases from J, the gap between germline ends came to 4 bases. Germline assignment: CDR1 LNHNV and CDR2 YYDKDF (reference sequence). CDR3 length: 12 amino acids.

This chain joins TRBV6-5 and TRBJ1-2, with 11 bases aligning to TRBD1. The CDR3 is made up of 15 amino acids. The germline V gene encodes CDR1 MNHEY and CDR2 SVGAGI. With V trimmed by 6 bases and J by 8 bases, 11 bases remained unmatched. The CDR3 is CASRSLGTGGKGYTF. CDR3 nucleotides: TGTGCCAGCAGGTCCCTAGGGACAGGGGGAAAAGGCTACACCTTC.

This clonotype was found many times. Here the CDR3 reads CASSLKFEQYF. The CDR3 nucleotides are TGTGCCAGCAGCTTAAAATTCGAGCAGTACTTC. The chain uses TRBV7-2 and TRBJ2-7; D gene ambiguous. V was pared by 2 bases and J by 6 bases, with 5 bases between. The CDR3 sequence is 11 residues long. Germline V lookup: CDR1 SGHTA, CDR2 FQGNSA.